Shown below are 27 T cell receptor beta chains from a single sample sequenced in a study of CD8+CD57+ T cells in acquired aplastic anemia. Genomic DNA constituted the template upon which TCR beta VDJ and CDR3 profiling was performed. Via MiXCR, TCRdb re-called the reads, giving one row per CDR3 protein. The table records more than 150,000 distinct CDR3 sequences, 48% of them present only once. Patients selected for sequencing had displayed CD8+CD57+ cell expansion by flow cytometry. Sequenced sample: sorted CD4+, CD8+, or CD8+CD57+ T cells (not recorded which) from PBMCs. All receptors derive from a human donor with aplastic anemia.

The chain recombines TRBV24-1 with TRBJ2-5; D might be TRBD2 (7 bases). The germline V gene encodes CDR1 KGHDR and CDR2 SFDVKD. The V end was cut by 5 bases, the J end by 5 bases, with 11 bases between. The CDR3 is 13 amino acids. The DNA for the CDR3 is TGTGCCACCAGTGGGGGGGGCGGGGAGACCCAGTACTTC. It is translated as CATSGGGGETQYF.

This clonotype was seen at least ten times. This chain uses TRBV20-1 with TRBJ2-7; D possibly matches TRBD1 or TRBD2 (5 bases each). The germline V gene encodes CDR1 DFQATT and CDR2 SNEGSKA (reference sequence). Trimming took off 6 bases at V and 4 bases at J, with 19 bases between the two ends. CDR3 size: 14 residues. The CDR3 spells CSASPGLAAYEQYF. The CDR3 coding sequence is TGCAGTGCCTCCCCGGGGCTGGCGGCATACGAGCAGTACTTC.

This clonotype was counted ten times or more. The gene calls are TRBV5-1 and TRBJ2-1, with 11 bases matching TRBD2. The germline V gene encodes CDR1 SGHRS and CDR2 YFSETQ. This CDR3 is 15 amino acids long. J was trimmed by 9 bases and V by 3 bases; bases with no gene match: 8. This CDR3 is CASSWILAGEGEQFF. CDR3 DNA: TGCGCCAGCAGCTGGATACTAGCGGGAGAGGGTGAGCAGTTCTTC. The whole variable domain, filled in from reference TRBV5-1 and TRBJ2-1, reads KAGVTQTPRYLIKTRGQQVTLSCSPISGHRSVSWYQQTPGQGLQFLFEYFSETQRNKGNFPGRFSGRQFSNSRSEMNVSTLELGDSALYLCASSWILAGEGEQFFGPGTRLTVL.

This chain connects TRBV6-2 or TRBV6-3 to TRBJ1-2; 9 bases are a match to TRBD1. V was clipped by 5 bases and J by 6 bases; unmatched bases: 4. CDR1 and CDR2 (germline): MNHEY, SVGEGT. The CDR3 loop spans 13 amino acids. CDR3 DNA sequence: TGTGCCAGCAGTAAACAGGGGGCTGATGGCTACACCTTC. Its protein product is CASSKQGADGYTF.

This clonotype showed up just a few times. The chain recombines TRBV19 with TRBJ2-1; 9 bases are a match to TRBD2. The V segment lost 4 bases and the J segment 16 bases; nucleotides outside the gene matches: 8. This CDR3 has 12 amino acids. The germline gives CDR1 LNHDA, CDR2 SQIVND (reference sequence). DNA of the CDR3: TGTGCCAGTAGTACGGAACCGGGACTAGCTTTCTTC. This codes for CASSTEPGLAFF. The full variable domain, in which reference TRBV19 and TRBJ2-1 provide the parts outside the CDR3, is DGGITQSPKYLFRKEGQNVTLSCEQNLNHDAMYWYRQDPGQGLRLIYYSQIVNDFQKGDIAEGYSVSREKKESFPLTVTSAQKNPTAFYLCASSTEPGLAFFGPGTRLTVL.

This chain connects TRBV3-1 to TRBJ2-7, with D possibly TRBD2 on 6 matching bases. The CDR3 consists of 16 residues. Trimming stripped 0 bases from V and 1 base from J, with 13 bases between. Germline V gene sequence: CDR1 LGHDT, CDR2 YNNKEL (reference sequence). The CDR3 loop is CASSQDLSAGSYEQYF. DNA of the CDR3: TGTGCCAGCAGCCAAGATTTGAGCGCGGGGTCCTACGAGCAGTACTTC.

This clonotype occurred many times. The CDR3 region is CASSYRAANTGELFF. The CDR3 DNA sequence: TGCGCCAGCTCGTATCGGGCAGCGAACACCGGGGAGCTGTTTTTT. The chain uses TRBV5-1 and TRBJ2-2; D is unresolved. The CDR3 covers 15 residues. V was trimmed by 7 bases and J by 0 bases, leaving 13 bases between them. From germline, CDR1 is SGHRS and CDR2 YFSETQ. Full variable domain (rest looked up from reference TRBV5-1 and TRBJ2-2): KAGVTQTPRYLIKTRGQQVTLSCSPISGHRSVSWYQQTPGQGLQFLFEYFSETQRNKGNFPGRFSGRQFSNSRSEMNVSTLELGDSALYLCASSYRAANTGELFFGEGSRLTVL.

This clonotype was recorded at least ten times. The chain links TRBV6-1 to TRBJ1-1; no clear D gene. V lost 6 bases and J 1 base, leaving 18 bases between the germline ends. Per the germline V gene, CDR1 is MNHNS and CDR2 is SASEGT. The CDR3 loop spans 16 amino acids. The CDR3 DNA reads TGTGCCAGCAGCTCCCTTTGGTCAATGGGGAACACTGAAGCTTTCTTT. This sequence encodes CASSSLWSMGNTEAFF.

The CDR3 coding sequence is TGTGCCAGCGCAGCTTATCAAAATGAAAAACTGTTTTTT. This codes for CASAAYQNEKLFF. The rearrangement uses TRBV2 and TRBJ1-4; D remains unclear. The CDR3 sequence is 13 residues long. The germline V gene has CDR1 SNHLY and CDR2 FYNNEI. V dropped 8 bases and J dropped 5 bases, with 12 bases sitting between them.

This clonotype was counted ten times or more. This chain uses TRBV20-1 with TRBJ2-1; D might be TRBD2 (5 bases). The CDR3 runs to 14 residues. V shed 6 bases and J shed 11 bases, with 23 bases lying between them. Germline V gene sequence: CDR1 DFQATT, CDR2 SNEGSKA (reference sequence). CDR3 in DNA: TGCAGTGCCCGCCGAGGACTCGGGGTAGGGCAGCAGTTCTTC. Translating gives CSARRGLGVGQQFF.

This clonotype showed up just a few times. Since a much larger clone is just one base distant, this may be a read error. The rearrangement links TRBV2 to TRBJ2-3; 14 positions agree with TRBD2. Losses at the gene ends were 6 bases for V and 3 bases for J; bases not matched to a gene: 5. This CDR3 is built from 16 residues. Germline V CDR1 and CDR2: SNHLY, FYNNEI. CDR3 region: CASRGTSGSSTDTQYF. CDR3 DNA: TGTGCCAGCAGGGGGACTAGCGGGAGTTCAACAGATACGCAGTATTTT.

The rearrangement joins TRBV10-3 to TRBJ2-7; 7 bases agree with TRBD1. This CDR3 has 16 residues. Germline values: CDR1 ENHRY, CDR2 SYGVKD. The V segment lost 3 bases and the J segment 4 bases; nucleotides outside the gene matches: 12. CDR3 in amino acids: CAISEGATTGLYEQYF. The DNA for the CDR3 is TGTGCCATCAGTGAAGGGGCAACGACAGGGTTATACGAGCAGTACTTC.

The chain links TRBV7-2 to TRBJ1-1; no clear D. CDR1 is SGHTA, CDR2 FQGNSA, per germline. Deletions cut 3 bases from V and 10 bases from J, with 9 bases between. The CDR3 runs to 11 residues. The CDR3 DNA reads TGTGCCAGCAGCTTGGGCAGGAGAGCTTTCTTT. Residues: CASSLGRRAFF.

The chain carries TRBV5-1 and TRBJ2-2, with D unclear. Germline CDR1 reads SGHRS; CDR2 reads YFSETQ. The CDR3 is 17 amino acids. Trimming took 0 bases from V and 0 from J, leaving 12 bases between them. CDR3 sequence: CASSLDLDSTNTGELFF. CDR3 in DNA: TGCGCCAGCAGCTTGGACCTCGATTCAACGAACACCGGGGAGCTGTTTTTT.

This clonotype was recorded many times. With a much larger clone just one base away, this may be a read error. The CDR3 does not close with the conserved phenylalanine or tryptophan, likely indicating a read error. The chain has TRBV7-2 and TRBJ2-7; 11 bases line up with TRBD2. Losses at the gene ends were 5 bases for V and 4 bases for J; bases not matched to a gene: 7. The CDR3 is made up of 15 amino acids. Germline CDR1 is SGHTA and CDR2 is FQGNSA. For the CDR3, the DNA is TGTGCCAGCAGCCCTCAGGGACTAGCGGTGTACGAGCAGTACCTC. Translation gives CASSPQGLAVYEQYL.

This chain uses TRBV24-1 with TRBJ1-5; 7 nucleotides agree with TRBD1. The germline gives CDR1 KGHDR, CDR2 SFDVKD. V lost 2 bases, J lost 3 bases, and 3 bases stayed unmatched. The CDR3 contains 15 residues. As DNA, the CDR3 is TGTGCCACCAGTGATTCAACAGGGGTCAATCAGCCCCAGCATTTT. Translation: CATSDSTGVNQPQHF.

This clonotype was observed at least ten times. CDR3 sequence (DNA): TGTGCCAGCAGCTTGGTGGCTAGCGGGATCCACGAGCAGTACTTC. It is translated as CASSLVASGIHEQYF. The J gene is TRBJ2-7, the V gene TRBV5-4; TRBD2 aligns across 9 bases. V was pared by 0 bases and J by 5 bases, with 6 bases of the junction left unmatched. This CDR3 is built from 15 residues. Germline V lookup: CDR1 SGHNT, CDR2 YYREEE (reference sequence).

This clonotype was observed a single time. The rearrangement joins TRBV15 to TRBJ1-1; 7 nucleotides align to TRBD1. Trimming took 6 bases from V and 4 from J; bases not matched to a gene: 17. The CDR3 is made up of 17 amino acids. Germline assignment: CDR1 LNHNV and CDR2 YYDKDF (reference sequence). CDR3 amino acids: CATSPNLVDRVFTEAFF. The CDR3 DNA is TGTGCCACCAGTCCGAATCTGGTAGACAGGGTGTTCACTGAAGCTTTCTTT.

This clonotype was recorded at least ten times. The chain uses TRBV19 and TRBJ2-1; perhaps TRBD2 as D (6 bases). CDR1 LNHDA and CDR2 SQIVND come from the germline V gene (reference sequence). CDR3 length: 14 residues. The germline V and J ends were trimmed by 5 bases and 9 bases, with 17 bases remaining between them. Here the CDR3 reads CASSQGGISAEQFF. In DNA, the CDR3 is TGTGCCAGTAGTCAGGGCGGGATCTCGGCTGAGCAGTTCTTC. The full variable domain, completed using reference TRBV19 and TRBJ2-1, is DGGITQSPKYLFRKEGQNVTLSCEQNLNHDAMYWYRQDPGQGLRLIYYSQIVNDFQKGDIAEGYSVSREKKESFPLTVTSAQKNPTAFYLCASSQGGISAEQFFGPGTRLTVL.

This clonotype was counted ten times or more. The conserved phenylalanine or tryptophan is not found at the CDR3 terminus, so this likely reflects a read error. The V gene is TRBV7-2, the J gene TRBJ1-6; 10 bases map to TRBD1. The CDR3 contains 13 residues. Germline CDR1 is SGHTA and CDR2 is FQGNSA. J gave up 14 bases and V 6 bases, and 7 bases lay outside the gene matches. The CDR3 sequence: CASRTRQGASLHL. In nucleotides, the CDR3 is TGTGCCAGCAGGACCCGACAGGGGGCTTCCCTCCACCTT.

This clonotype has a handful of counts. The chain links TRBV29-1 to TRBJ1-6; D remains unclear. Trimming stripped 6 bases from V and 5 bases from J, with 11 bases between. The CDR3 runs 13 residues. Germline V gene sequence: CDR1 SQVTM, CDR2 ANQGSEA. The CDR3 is CSVSGRDNSPLHF. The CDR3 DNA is TGCAGCGTCTCCGGACGGGATAATTCACCCCTCCACTTT.

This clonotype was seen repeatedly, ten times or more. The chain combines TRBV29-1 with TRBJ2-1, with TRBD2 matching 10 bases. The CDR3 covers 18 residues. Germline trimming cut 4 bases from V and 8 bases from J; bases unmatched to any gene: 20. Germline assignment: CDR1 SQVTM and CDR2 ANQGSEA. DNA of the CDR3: TGCAGCGTTGTATTTGCCCAACGTCTAGCGGGAGTTGCTTATGAGCAGTTCTTC. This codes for CSVVFAQRLAGVAYEQFF.

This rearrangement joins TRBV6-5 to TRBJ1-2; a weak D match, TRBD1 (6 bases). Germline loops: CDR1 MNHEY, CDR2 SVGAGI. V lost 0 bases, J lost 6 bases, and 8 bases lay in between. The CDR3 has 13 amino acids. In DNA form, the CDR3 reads TGTGCCAGCAGTTACTCGCGGGGGCATGGCTACACCTTC. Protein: CASSYSRGHGYTF.

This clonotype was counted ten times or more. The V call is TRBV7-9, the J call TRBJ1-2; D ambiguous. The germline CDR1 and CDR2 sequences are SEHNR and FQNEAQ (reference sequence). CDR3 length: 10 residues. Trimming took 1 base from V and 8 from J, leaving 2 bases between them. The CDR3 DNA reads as TGTGCCAGCAGCTTAGGGGGCTACACCTTC. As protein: CASSLGGYTF.

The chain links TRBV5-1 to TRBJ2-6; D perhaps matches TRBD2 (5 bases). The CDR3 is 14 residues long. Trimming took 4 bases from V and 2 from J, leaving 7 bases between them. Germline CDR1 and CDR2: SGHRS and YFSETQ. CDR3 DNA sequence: TGCGCCAGCAGCGCCGGGACTGGGGCCAACGTCCTGACTTTC. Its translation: CASSAGTGANVLTF.

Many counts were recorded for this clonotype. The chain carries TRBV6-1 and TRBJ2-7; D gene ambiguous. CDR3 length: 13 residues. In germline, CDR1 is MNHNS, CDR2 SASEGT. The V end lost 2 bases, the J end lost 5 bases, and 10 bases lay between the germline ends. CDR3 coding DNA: TGTGCCAGCAGTGAAACGGACGTTCACGAGCAGTACTTC. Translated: CASSETDVHEQYF.

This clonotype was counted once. The CDR3 loop reads CSASTSGGSYNEQFF. The CDR3 DNA follows: TGCAGTGCTAGTACTAGCGGGGGCTCCTACAATGAGCAGTTCTTC. This sequence joins TRBV20-1 and TRBJ2-1, with TRBD2 matching over 11 bases. The V segment lost 3 bases and the J segment 0 bases; nucleotides outside the gene matches: 1. The CDR3 has 15 residues. Germline loops: CDR1 DFQATT, CDR2 SNEGSKA (reference sequence).